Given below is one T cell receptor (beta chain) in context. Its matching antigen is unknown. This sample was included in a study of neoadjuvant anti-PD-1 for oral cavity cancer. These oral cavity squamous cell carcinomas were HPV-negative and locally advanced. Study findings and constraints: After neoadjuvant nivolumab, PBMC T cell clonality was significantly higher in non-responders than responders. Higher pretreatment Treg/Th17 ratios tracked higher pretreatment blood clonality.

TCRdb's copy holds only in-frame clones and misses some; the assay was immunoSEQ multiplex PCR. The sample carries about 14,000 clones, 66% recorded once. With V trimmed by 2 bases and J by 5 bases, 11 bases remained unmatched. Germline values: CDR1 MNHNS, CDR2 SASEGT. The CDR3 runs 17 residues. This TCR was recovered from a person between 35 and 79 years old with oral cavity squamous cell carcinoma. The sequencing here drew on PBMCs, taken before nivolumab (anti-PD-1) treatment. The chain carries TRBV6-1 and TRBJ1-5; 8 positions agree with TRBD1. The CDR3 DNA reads TGTGCCAGCAGTGAATGGCCTCGTGGACAGGGCGATCAGCCCCAGCATTTT. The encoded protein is CASSEWPRGQGDQPQHF.